These 3 T cell receptor beta chains were all obtained from the same sample, sequenced in a study of T cells after posttransplantation cyclophosphamide. The naive gate required viable CD3+CD4+ or CD3+CD8+ cells with CCR7+CD45RA+CD45RO-CD95-CD27+CD28+ phenotype. Assay used: immunoSEQ multiplex PCR; TCRdb lists only in-frame clones, some missing. The table shows around 16,000 clones, with 85% to 95% occurring only once. Sequenced material: naive CD4+ T cells sorted from blood. These receptors were obtained from a woman in her forties or fifties in good health and a related stem cell transplant donor.

V usage is TRBV5-1 and J usage is TRBJ1-2; D possibly corresponds to TRBD1 (6 bases). The ends were cut back, 4 bases at V and 3 bases at J, with 22 bases in the middle. Germline V CDR1 and CDR2: SGHRS, YFSETQ. The CDR3 consists of 17 residues. CDR3 residues: CASSPSGGGGFHYGYTF. In DNA, the CDR3 is TGCGCCAGCAGCCCCTCAGGAGGGGGGGGCTTCCACTATGGCTACACCTTC.

The rearrangement uses TRBV7-2 and TRBJ2-1; D possibly corresponds to TRBD1 (5 bases). This CDR3 spans 15 amino acids. Germline CDR1 SGHTA, CDR2 FQGNSA. The germline V and J ends were trimmed by 6 bases and 9 bases, with 21 bases remaining between them. The CDR3 here is CASSLVRDPISEQFF. In DNA form, the CDR3 reads TGTGCCAGCAGTCTAGTCAGGGATCCGATTAGTGAGCAGTTCTTC.

V is TRBV9 and J is TRBJ2-7, with 9 bases aligning to TRBD2. This CDR3 region has 16 residues. Germline CDR1 SGDLS, CDR2 YYNGEE. J was trimmed by 4 bases and V by 0 bases; bases with no gene match: 8. As DNA, the CDR3 is TGTGCCAGCAGCGTAGCGTCTAGCGGGACCCCGTACGAGCAGTACTTC. Protein sequence: CASSVASSGTPYEQYF.